This T cell receptor (beta chain) is drawn from a study of cytomegalovirus exposure and HLA in healthy donors. This clone was picked up a small number of times. Its antigen is as yet unknown. The PCR used 60 Vbeta and 13 Jbeta primers. Profiled with immunoSEQ multiplex PCR; TCRdb holds only in-frame clones, not every one. The table lists 60,000 to 70,000 clones, around four fifths of them singletons. Regarding the study as a whole: It was assumed in the presence/absence analyses that sequencing depth was roughly uniform across donors.

The CDR3 is made up of 15 amino acids. The V gene lost 4 bases and the J gene lost 0 bases, with 12 bases spanning the gap. Looked up from germline, CDR1 is SNHLY and CDR2 is FYNNEI. This sequence originates from a man in his forties or fifties in good health and CMV-seronegative. The source material was PBMCs. The V and J genes are TRBV2 and TRBJ1-1; TRBD1 is a possible D gene (5 bases). DNA for the CDR3: TGTGCCAGCAGTGCGACCATCAGGGTGAACACTGAAGCTTTCTTT. Amino acid sequence: CASSATIRVNTEAFF.